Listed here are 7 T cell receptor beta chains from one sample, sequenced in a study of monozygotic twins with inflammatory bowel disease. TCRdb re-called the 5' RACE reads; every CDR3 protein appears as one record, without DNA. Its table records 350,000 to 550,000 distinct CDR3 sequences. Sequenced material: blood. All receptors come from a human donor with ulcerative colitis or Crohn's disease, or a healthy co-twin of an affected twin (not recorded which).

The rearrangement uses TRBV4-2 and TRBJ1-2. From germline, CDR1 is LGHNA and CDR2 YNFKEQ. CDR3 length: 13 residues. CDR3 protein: CASSQEPASVYTF.

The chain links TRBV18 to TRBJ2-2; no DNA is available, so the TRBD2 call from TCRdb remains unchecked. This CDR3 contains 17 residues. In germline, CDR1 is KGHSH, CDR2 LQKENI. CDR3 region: CASSSYLGRVNTGELFF.

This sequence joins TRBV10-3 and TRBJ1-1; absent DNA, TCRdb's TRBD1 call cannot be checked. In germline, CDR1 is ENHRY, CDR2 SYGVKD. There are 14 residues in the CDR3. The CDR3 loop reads CAISDDRGLAEAFF.

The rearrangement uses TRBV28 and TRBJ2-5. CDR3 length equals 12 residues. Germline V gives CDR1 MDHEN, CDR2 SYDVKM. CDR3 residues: CASSLLRETQYF.

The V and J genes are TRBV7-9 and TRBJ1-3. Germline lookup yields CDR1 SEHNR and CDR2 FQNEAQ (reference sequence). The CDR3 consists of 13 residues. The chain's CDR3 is CASRSTPGNTIYF.

The CDR3 spells CASSPRGGLDTGELFF. This chain joins TRBV18 and TRBJ2-2; TCRdb picks TRBD1, but there is no DNA to check that call. Germline V gene sequence: CDR1 KGHSH, CDR2 LQKENI. The CDR3 consists of 16 residues.

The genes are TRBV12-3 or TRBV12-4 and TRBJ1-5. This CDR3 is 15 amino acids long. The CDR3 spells CASSPESRGLGPQHF.